The clone carrying this T cell receptor (beta chain) was recorded only once. Its target is not known. V was trimmed by 5 bases and J by 5 bases, leaving 15 bases between them. The CDR3 spans 14 residues. CDR1 and CDR2 from the germline V gene are MNHEY and SVGEGT. The sample comes from a study of T-cell memory formation after mild COVID-19. Study conclusions and caveats: Those CD4+ clones that contracted were mainly in CM and EM (CD8+ ones in EMRA). Pre-infection memory showed some responding clones, and this suggested that cross-reactive memory joined. SARS-CoV-2 specificity was not confirmed for second-wave clones peaking on day 37.

Constant-segment primers and 5'RACE yielded cDNA libraries for TCR alpha and TCR beta, each carrying sample barcodes and UMIs. TCRdb used MiXCR to reprocess the 5' RACE reads, holding one entry per CDR3 protein. The sample lists 350,000 or so distinct CDR3 sequences; 20% to 25% were seen once. The sample consisted of PBMCs or a T cell subset sorted from them (not recorded which). The J gene is TRBJ1-1, the V gene TRBV6-2 or TRBV6-3; TRBD1 might be the D (6 bases). This clonotype originated in an adult woman who had mild COVID-19 (a few samples of this study predate the infection). Cell type and time point are not known. The CDR3 sequence: CASSLTGTATEAFF. The CDR3 bases are TGTGCCAGCAGTCTAACAGGGACGGCGACTGAAGCTTTCTTT.